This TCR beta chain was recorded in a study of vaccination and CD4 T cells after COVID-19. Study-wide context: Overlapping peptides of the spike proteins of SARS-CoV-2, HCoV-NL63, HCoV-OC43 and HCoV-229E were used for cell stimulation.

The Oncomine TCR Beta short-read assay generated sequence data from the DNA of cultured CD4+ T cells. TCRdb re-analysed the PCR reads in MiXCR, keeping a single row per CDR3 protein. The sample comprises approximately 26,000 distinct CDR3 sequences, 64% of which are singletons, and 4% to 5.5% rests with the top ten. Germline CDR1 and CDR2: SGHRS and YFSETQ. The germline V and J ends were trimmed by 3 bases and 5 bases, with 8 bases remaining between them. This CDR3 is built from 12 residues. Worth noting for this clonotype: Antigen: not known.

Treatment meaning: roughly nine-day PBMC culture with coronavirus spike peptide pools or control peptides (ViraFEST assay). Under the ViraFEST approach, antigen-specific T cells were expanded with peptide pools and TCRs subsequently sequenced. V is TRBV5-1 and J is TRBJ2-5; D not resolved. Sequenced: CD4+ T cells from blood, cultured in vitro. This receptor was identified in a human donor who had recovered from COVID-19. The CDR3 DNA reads TGCGCCAGCAGCTCTAACTGGGAGACCCAGTACTTC. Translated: CASSSNWETQYF.